What follows are 5 T cell receptor beta chains derived from one specimen sequenced in a study of blood T cell repertoires in COVID-19. Using immunoSEQ multiplex PCR, the repertoire was profiled, and TCRdb retains in-frame clones only, with some absent. This sample has 120,000 or so clones, with 88% found just once. The specimen sequenced was peripheral blood. These receptors came from a human donor in a cohort sampled during active COVID-19.

This rearrangement joins TRBV7-2 to TRBJ2-7; 7 positions match TRBD2. Trimming at V came to 5 bases and at J to 7 bases, leaving 11 bases not matched to a gene. CDR3 size: 14 residues. Germline V CDR1 and CDR2: SGHTA, FQGNSA. CDR3 sequence (DNA): TGTGCCAGCAGCCCCCAGCGGGGCGGCTTGGAGCAGTACTTC. This sequence encodes CASSPQRGGLEQYF.

The chain carries TRBV4-1 and TRBJ2-6; 10 positions agree with TRBD1. J was trimmed by 2 bases and V by 0 bases; bases with no gene match: 7. CDR3 size: 19 residues. The germline gives CDR1 MGHRA, CDR2 YSYEKL. CDR3 region: CASSQDRGQGFPGANVLTF. The CDR3 nucleotides read TGCGCCAGCAGCCAAGATAGGGGACAGGGGTTCCCTGGGGCCAACGTCCTGACTTTC.

The gene calls are TRBV29-1 and TRBJ2-7; possibly TRBD1 for D (6 bases). Germline CDR1 and CDR2: SQVTM and ANQGSEA. The CDR3 totals 13 residues. Trimming removed 7 bases from V and 2 bases from J, with 15 bases in between. The CDR3: CSATGTTTYEQYF. CDR3 sequence (DNA): TGCAGCGCTACCGGGACAACTACCTACGAGCAGTACTTC.

This clone occurred a few times. CDR3 region: CASSLDRGRTEAFF. CDR3 nucleotides: TGTGCCAGCAGCCTGGATAGGGGGCGGACTGAAGCTTTCTTT. The chain carries TRBV16 and TRBJ1-1; TRBD1 matches 7 bases. V dropped 4 bases and J dropped 5; count of bases not matched to a gene: 7. Germline V gene data show CDR1 as KGHSY and CDR2 as FQNENV. The CDR3 is made up of 14 amino acids.

The V and J genes are TRBV3-1 (or the pseudogene TRBV3-2) and TRBJ2-5, with D possibly matching TRBD2 (5 bases). The CDR3 extends over 15 amino acids. The germline gives CDR1 LGHDT, CDR2 YNNKEL (reference sequence). Trimming removed 2 bases at V and 3 bases at J, with 13 bases between. DNA for the CDR3: TGTGCCAGCAGCCAACCCTTCGGAGGTGAAGAGACCCAGTACTTC. Its protein product is CASSQPFGGEETQYF.